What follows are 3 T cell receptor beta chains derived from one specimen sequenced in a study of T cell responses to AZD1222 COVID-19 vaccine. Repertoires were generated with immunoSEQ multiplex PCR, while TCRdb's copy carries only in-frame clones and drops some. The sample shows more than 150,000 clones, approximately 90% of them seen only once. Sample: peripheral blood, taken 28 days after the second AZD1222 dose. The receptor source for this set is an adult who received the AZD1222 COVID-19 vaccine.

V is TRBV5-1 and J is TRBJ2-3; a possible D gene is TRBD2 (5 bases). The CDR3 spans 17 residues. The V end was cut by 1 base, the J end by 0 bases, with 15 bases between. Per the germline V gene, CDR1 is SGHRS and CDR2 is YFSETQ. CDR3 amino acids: CASSLSTRADSTDTQYF. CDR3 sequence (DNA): TGCGCCAGCAGCTTGAGCACTCGAGCGGATAGCACAGATACGCAGTATTTT.

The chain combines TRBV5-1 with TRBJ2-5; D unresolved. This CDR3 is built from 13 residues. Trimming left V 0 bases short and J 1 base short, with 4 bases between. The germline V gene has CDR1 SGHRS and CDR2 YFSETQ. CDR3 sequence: CASSLDVQETQYF. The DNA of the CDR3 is TGCGCCAGCAGCTTGGACGTCCAAGAGACCCAGTACTTC.

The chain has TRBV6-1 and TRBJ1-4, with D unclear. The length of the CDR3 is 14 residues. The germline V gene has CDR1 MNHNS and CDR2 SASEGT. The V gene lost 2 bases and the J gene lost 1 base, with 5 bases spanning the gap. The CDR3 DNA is TGTGCCAGCAGTGAATGGGGAACTAATGAAAAACTGTTTTTT. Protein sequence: CASSEWGTNEKLFF.